This T cell receptor beta chain was documented in a study of T cell responses to AZD1222 COVID-19 vaccine. Findings of the study overall: Spike-specific TCR breadth rose after two AZD1222 doses, and depth rose as well.

Method: immunoSEQ multiplex PCR; TCRdb's copy keeps in-frame clones and lacks some. The table has some 150,000 clones, less than 90% seen once. CDR1 and CDR2 (germline): MNHEY, SMNVEV (reference sequence). With 6 bases clipped from V and 5 bases from J, the junction kept 4 bases outside the gene matches. This CDR3 is 13 amino acids long. This clone was counted a few times. No antigen is known for it. This sequence was found in an adult who had recovered from COVID-19. The source material was peripheral blood, sampled after recovery from COVID-19. This chain uses TRBV27 with TRBJ2-1; 7 nucleotides agree with TRBD1. The DNA of the CDR3 is TGTGCCAGCAGCCGGGACAGACACAATGAGCAGTTCTTC. Translation: CASSRDRHNEQFF.